This T cell receptor beta chain was recorded in a study of blood T cell repertoires in COVID-19 (TCRdb year 2020). As for the study more broadly: The collaborator samples originated in the United States, Italy and Spain and spanned the acute and convalescent phases of COVID-19. The repertoires were released in a freely available public database meant as a resource for research on the immune response to SARS-CoV-2. Sample metadata almost always included a de-identified subject ID, COVID-19 status, age in years and sex. Where available, HLA class I and class II types were taken from metadata supplied by the sample provider and were not determined by assay-based typing. The prospective study material was composed of cDNA or gDNA derived from T cells, B-cell-depleted T cells, or PBMCs. Subjects who had been exposed to COVID-19, were actively infected with it, or had recovered from it provided the deeply sampled blood TCRbeta repertoires that made up the dataset. The samples were drawn from two sources: the first 160 participants of the ongoing ImmuneRACE study, and fewer than 1,500 subjects contributed by 6 global collaborators. On the study overall, not on this receptor specifically: The amount of clinical and demographic metadata varied by source and participant and was provided uncurated.

At one collaborating source in Seattle, patients were enrolled during active infection and were followed longitudinally through the course of disease. Each collaborating institution followed its own protocols to collect whole blood in K2EDTA tubes. For TCRbeta analysis, collaborator samples were shipped as frozen whole blood, as isolated PBMCs, or as DNA extracted from either sample type. Concerning this clone: The target of this receptor is not known. Nothing much larger sits one base from this clone, and base qualities are not available.

TCRbeta CDR3 regions were amplified from genomic DNA by means of the immunoSEQ Assay, a bias-controlled multiplex PCR. In the source study's methods: Within the assay, amplification of reference gene primers was used to estimate how many nucleated cells each sample contained. To quantify the absolute abundance of each unique TCRbeta CDR3 rearrangement, sequence reads were collapsed and filtered. Productive Simpson clonality was computed per sample as the square root of Simpson's diversity index over productive rearrangements. TCRdb took over this immuneACCESS table, retaining in-frame rearrangements with V and J assigned. Such tables are incomplete; in checked studies, under half of the missing clones stem from an unresolved V gene, and the remainder is unexplained. V, J and clone size are taken as reported in that table, and D and trimming were inferred from the DNA itself. Here the sample has around 440,000 clones; 88% occur a single time. Around 12% of the sample is held by the ten biggest clonotypes.

From the cysteine through the phenylalanine, the CDR3 covers 11 amino acids. Kept here is only the CDR3 DNA, which spans 33 bases and is read in frame from base 1. CDR1 and CDR2 are read off the germline V gene (reference sequence) as GTSNPN and SVGIG. V and J lose 2 bases and 4 bases, and a span of 6 bases separates them. The sample was peripheral blood. Rearrangement joined TRBV30 to TRBJ2-7; the D gene identity is not certain. This receptor was taken from a woman in her forties or fifties with COVID-19, enrolled during active disease. The CDR3 reads CAWSQFYEQYF. The DNA sequence is given as TGTGCCTGGAGTCAGTTTTACGAGCAGTACTTC.